This T cell receptor beta chain comes out of a study of stem cell transplantation in POMP-related autoinflammatory disease. Whole-study findings and limits: In PRAID patients, the number of distinct TRB V-J gene pairings was restricted.

To note about this clone: No antigen is known for it.

Using immunoSEQ multiplex PCR, the repertoire was profiled, and TCRdb retains in-frame clones only, with some absent. The table includes 30,000 or so clones, 70% to 90% detected once. Germline assignment: CDR1 SGHRS and CDR2 YFSETQ. The CDR3 extends over 15 amino acids. V was clipped by 3 bases and J by 3 bases, with 12 bases between them. The sequence came from a human donor with POMP-related autoinflammation and immune dysregulation (PRAID). Material: CD4+ T cells from PBMCs, obtained before stem cell transplantation. The chain joins TRBV5-1 to TRBJ1-4, with D maybe TRBD1 (6 bases). For the CDR3, the DNA is TGCGCCAGCAGCTCGTCAGGGGCTTCTAATGAAAAACTGTTTTTT. Amino acids: CASSSSGASNEKLFF. The entire variable domain, with the rest obtained from reference TRBV5-1 and TRBJ1-4, is as follows: KAGVTQTPRYLIKTRGQQVTLSCSPISGHRSVSWYQQTPGQGLQFLFEYFSETQRNKGNFPGRFSGRQFSNSRSEMNVSTLELGDSALYLCASSSSGASNEKLFFGSGTQLSVL.